Listed below are T cell receptor beta chains from one sample, sequenced in a study of beta chain features in type 1 diabetes. Sequenced by immunoSEQ multiplex PCR; TCRdb stores in-frame clones only, minus some. The table has 300,000 to 450,000 clones, 8% to 10% seen once. The specimen was central memory CD4+ T cells from blood. Receptor source: a man younger than 45 with type 1 diabetes. Each CDR3 is given with its conserved first and last residue. The D gene is left open where the match is weak. Expanded clones get a size class; other rows say once, few or many, or leave the size out.

TRBJ2-2	NA	NA	15	TRBV5-1	CASRGTDANTGELFF	TGCGCCAGCAGGGGAACAGACGCGAACACCGGGGAGCTGTTTTTT
TRBJ2-6	few	NA	13	TRBV6-5	CASRVGGANVLTF	TGTGCCAGCAGGGTTGGTGGGGCCAACGTCCTGACTTTC
TRBJ2-3	NA	NA	12	TRBV7-9	CASSTDTDTQYF	TGTGCCAGCAGCACCGACACAGATACGCAGTATTTT
TRBJ1-4	many	TRBD1	14	TRBV15	CATSSRQGRLELFF	TGTGCCACCAGCAGCCGACAGGGGAGGCTAGAACTGTTTTTT
TRBJ2-3	NA	NA	17	TRBV5-6	CASSLKLGVGGADTQYF	TGTGCCAGCAGCCTTAAGCTGGGAGTGGGGGGAGCAGATACGCAGTATTTT
TRBJ2-1	few	TRBD1	15	TRBV4-1	CASSQPRDRDNEQFF	TGCGCCAGCAGCCAACCTAGGGACAGGGATAATGAGCAGTTCTTC
TRBJ1-1	few	NA	12	TRBV6-6	CASGQGEGEAFF	TGTGCCAGCGGTCAAGGTGAAGGTGAAGCTTTCTTT
TRBJ2-3	NA	TRBD2	15	TRBV27	CASSLFGREGDTQYF	TGTGCCAGCAGTTTATTTGGGCGGGAGGGAGATACGCAGTATTTT
TRBJ1-2	few	NA	17	TRBV28	CASSLSGAQSDSDGYTF	TGTGCCAGCAGCCTGTCGGGGGCTCAGTCAGATTCCGATGGCTACACCTTC
TRBJ2-3	NA	TRBD2	14	TRBV30	CALLVSGSTDTQYF	TGTGCCCTGTTAGTTAGCGGGAGCACAGATACGCAGTATTTT
TRBJ2-2	many	NA	14	TRBV30	CAWSVRMNTGELFF	TGTGCCTGGAGTGTACGGATGAACACCGGGGAGCTGTTTTTT
TRBJ1-5	few	TRBD1	15	TRBV7-2	CASSLRDRDNQPQHF	TGTGCCAGCAGCCTGAGGGACAGGGATAATCAGCCCCAGCATTTT
TRBJ2-4	NA	NA	16	TRBV9	CASSVGPSGVSNIQYF	TGTGCCAGCAGCGTGGGCCCGTCGGGGGTATCGAACATTCAGTACTTC
TRBJ1-4	NA	TRBD1	17	TRBV30	CAWSVVRGLKSNEKLFF	TGTGCCTGGAGTGTTGTCAGGGGGCTAAAGAGTAATGAAAAACTGTTTTTT
TRBJ2-1	NA	TRBD2	17	TRBV7-6	CASSRGLAGEGRNEQFF	TGTGCCAGCAGCAGAGGACTAGCGGGAGAGGGTCGCAATGAGCAGTTCTTC
TRBJ2-6	many	TRBD1	15	TRBV18	CASSPGQAGANVLTF	TGTGCCAGCTCACCCGGACAGGCTGGGGCCAACGTCCTGACTTTC
TRBJ2-1	few	TRBD1	15	TRBV19	CASRSGQASYNEQFF	TGTGCCAGTAGATCCGGACAGGCCTCCTACAATGAGCAGTTCTTC
TRBJ1-1	many	NA	15	TRBV7-2	CASSPQFGTGAGAFF	TGTGCCAGCAGCCCCCAGTTCGGGACGGGGGCTGGAGCTTTCTTT
TRBJ1-2	few	NA	12	TRBV11-2	CASSPQGYGYTF	TGTGCCAGCAGCCCTCAGGGCTATGGCTACACCTTC
TRBJ2-5	NA	TRBD2	16	TRBV7-2	CASSSREGGAGETQYF	TGTGCCAGCAGCTCAAGGGAGGGTGGGGCCGGAGAGACCCAGTACTTC
TRBJ1-5	many	NA	13	TRBV6-5	CASSSDRRQPQHF	TGTGCCAGCAGTTCGGACCGCCGACAGCCCCAGCATTTT
TRBJ2-7	NA	NA	16	TRBV7-9	CASSPGRGEVRQEQYF	TGTGCCAGCAGCCCGGGAAGGGGGGAAGTGAGACAGGAGCAGTACTTC
TRBJ1-2	NA	TRBD1	13	TRBV6-1	CASTVDRSGGYTF	TGTGCCAGCACCGTGGACAGGTCGGGTGGCTACACCTTC
TRBJ2-3	many	TRBD2	15	TRBV5-4	CASRLAGGFTDTQYF	TGTGCCAGCAGATTAGCGGGAGGGTTCACAGATACGCAGTATTTT
TRBJ2-3	few	NA	17	TRBV7-2	CASSLFAPGASTDTQYF	TGTGCCAGCAGCTTGTTCGCCCCGGGGGCAAGCACAGATACGCAGTATTTT
TRBJ2-5	NA	TRBD1	15	TRBV19	CASSNQQGPQETQYF	TGTGCCAGTAGTAACCAACAGGGGCCCCAAGAGACCCAGTACTTC
TRBJ2-3	few	TRBD2	17	TRBV2	CASSGYSSGRSTDTQYF	TGTGCCAGCAGCGGATATTCTAGCGGGAGATCCACAGATACGCAGTATTTT
TRBJ2-5	NA	TRBD1	15	TRBV5-1	CASSSPGTGDETQYF	TGCGCCAGCAGCTCACCCGGGACAGGGGATGAGACCCAGTACTTC
TRBJ2-5	NA	NA	13	TRBV28	CASRPGIQETQYF	TGTGCCAGCAGACCGGGGATCCAAGAGACCCAGTACTTC
TRBJ2-1	few	TRBD1	17	TRBV4-2	CASSQYRTGGTYNEQFF	TGTGCCAGCAGCCAATATCGGACAGGGGGCACCTACAATGAGCAGTTCTTC
TRBJ1-5	many	NA	15	TRBV19	CASSIEGGGKQPQHF	TGTGCCAGTAGTATAGAAGGGGGAGGAAAGCAGCCCCAGCATTTT
TRBJ2-3	few	TRBD2	14	TRBV7-3	CASSMGLAADTQYF	TGTGCCAGCAGCATGGGACTAGCGGCAGATACGCAGTATTTT
TRBJ2-1	NA	TRBD1	15	TRBV5-6	CASSLRQGDSNEQFF	TGTGCCAGCAGCTTGAGACAGGGGGATAGCAATGAGCAGTTCTTC
TRBJ1-5	NA	TRBD1	13	TRBV7-9	CASSLGQHQPQHF	TGTGCCAGCAGCTTGGGACAGCATCAGCCCCAGCATTTT
TRBJ2-2	few	NA	13	TRBV7-9	CASSYRDTGELFF	TGTGCCAGCAGCTACAGGGACACCGGGGAGCTGTTTTTT
TRBJ1-5	few	NA	16	TRBV7-9	CASSLAGRDSNQPQHF	TGTGCCAGCAGCTTAGCCGGGAGGGATAGCAATCAGCCCCAGCATTTT
TRBJ2-4	NA	TRBD1	16	TRBV19	CASSLFGTGVKNIQYF	TGTGCCAGTAGCCTTTTCGGGACAGGGGTCAAAAACATTCAGTACTTC
TRBJ2-3	NA	NA	15	TRBV19	CASRSGQNSRDTQYF	TGTGCCAGTAGATCCGGGCAGAACTCACGGGATACGCAGTATTTT
TRBJ2-1	NA	TRBD1	14	TRBV4-3	CASSHPARGSEQFF	TGCGCCAGCAGCCATCCCGCCAGGGGGTCTGAGCAGTTCTTC
TRBJ2-4	few	TRBD1	14	TRBV28	CASSPGGVKNIQYF	TGTGCCAGCAGTCCAGGGGGCGTCAAAAACATTCAGTACTTC
TRBJ2-6	NA	NA	20	TRBV4-3	CASSQIMEGASPSGANVLTF	TGCGCCAGCAGCCAGATAATGGAAGGGGCTTCCCCCTCTGGGGCCAACGTCCTGACTTTC
TRBJ1-5	NA	NA	13	TRBV28	CASSFNQGMPQHF	TGTGCCAGCAGTTTCAACCAGGGAATGCCCCAGCATTTT
TRBJ2-5	NA	NA	13	TRBV6-5	CASSSGFQETQYF	TGTGCCAGCAGTTCGGGGTTCCAAGAGACCCAGTACTTC
TRBJ2-7	few	TRBD2	14	TRBV7-2	CASSPGLVRAEQYF	TGTGCCAGCAGCCCAGGACTAGTCCGGGCCGAGCAGTACTTC
TRBJ2-7	few	NA	16	TRBV27	CASSPRTAQNSYEQYF	TGTGCCAGCAGTCCGAGGACAGCCCAAAACTCCTACGAGCAGTACTTC
TRBJ1-1	NA	NA	15	TRBV28	CASHLGGGGTTEAFF	TGTGCCAGCCACCTAGGTGGCGGGGGCACCACTGAAGCTTTCTTT
TRBJ2-4	NA	NA	17	TRBV30	CAWRSGVYNMAKNIQYF	TGTGCCTGGAGGTCCGGTGTGTATAATATGGCCAAAAACATTCAGTACTTC
TRBJ2-1	few	NA	15	TRBV11-3	CASSLGSSPGYEQFF	TGTGCCAGCAGCTTAGGCTCCTCCCCGGGGTATGAGCAGTTCTTC
TRBJ2-7	few	NA	17	TRBV4-3	CASSQGRAAASSYEQYF	TGCGCCAGCAGCCAAGGGCGCGCAGCGGCAAGCTCCTACGAGCAGTACTTC
TRBJ2-7	few	NA	14	TRBV19	CASSIPGSTYEQYF	TGTGCCAGTAGTATCCCAGGGTCAACCTACGAGCAGTACTTC
TRBJ2-3	NA	NA	14	TRBV29-1	CSGTGEAGTDTQYF	TGCAGCGGGACCGGAGAGGCGGGCACAGATACGCAGTATTTT
TRBJ2-1	few	NA	14	TRBV6-5	CASSYAGFYNEQFF	TGTGCCAGCAGTTATGCTGGGTTCTACAATGAGCAGTTCTTC
TRBJ1-1	many	NA	14	TRBV14	CASSQEPGNTEAFF	TGTGCCAGCAGCCAAGAGCCCGGGAACACTGAAGCTTTCTTT
TRBJ2-7	few	NA	14	TRBV7-2	CASSSSPGAEEQYF	TGTGCCAGCAGCTCCAGTCCAGGGGCGGAAGAGCAGTACTTC